The rows below give T cell receptor beta chains drawn from one sample of a study of cytomegalovirus exposure and HLA in healthy donors. The repertoire was sequenced with immunoSEQ multiplex PCR; TCRdb's copy has only in-frame clones and lacks some. Counted here are under 200,000 clones, roughly 75% occurring once; the ten biggest clones make up more than 4%. Sequenced material: PBMCs. Receptor source: a male donor in good health and CMV-seronegative. CDR3s leave out the opening cysteine and the closing phenylalanine or tryptophan.

V	J	CDR3
TRBV15	TRBJ2-1	ATSRGRANEQF
TRBV18	TRBJ1-2	ASSPATGSGGYT
TRBV4-2	TRBJ2-4	ASSQDTLGAGRAKNIQY
TRBV11-2	TRBJ1-3	ASSLGGDGNTIY
TRBV5-1	TRBJ2-1	ASSADRGPNNEQF
TRBV6-1	TRBJ2-1	ATRTSGSRNEQF
TRBV5-6	TRBJ1-4	ASTRFGRGEKLF
TRBV9	TRBJ1-2	ASSVAPTGLEGYT
TRBV6-6	TRBJ1-2	AIRQGDLGYT
TRBV7-2	TRBJ2-2	ASSLGSGSTGELF
TRBV7-2	TRBJ1-2	ASSLGRNYGYT
TRBV7-9	TRBJ1-2	SSGTGQVSYGYT
TRBV6-5	TRBJ1-4	ASSQDRVANEKLF
TRBV7-8	TRBJ2-2	ASSHRDRGIGELF
TRBV28	TRBJ2-1	ASSLVVREQF
TRBV4-1	TRBJ1-6	ASSQTDSNSPLH
TRBV29-1	TRBJ2-6	SVDRGPSGANVLT
TRBV7-9	TRBJ2-7	ASSFGTYEQY
TRBV7-8	TRBJ2-3	ASSLNRGRSDTQY
TRBV25-1	TRBJ2-7	ASSGSGRALHEQY
TRBV5-4	TRBJ1-2	ASSFMTGGLNYGYT
TRBV19	TRBJ1-5	ASSIQNSNQPQH
TRBV28	TRBJ1-4	ASRQGTDLNEKLF
TRBV9	TRBJ2-5	ASSAGTGTGEETQY
TRBV6-1	TRBJ2-4	ASRTSGGTNIQY
TRBV7-3	TRBJ2-7	ASSLQAGARSEQY
TRBV7-9	TRBJ1-5	ASSLGENQPQH
TRBV5-4	TRBJ1-3	ASSPQGSGNTIY
TRBV7-9	TRBJ2-1	ASSIAGANEQF